Each of the 2 T cell receptor beta chains below was sequenced from the same sample in a study of blood T cell repertoires in COVID-19. Sequencing used immunoSEQ multiplex PCR; TCRdb keeps in-frame clones, though not all of them. The sample includes some 60,000 clones, 80% of them seen just once. Input material: peripheral blood. All receptors derive from a man between 60 and 70 years old with acute or convalescent COVID-19.

The V call is TRBV4-1, the J call TRBJ2-3; 8 nucleotides line up with TRBD2. Germline V lookup: CDR1 MGHRA, CDR2 YSYEKL. The CDR3 loop spans 15 amino acids. V was clipped by 0 bases and J by 9 bases; unmatched bases: 8. The CDR3 DNA follows: TGCGCCAGCAGCCAAGATCGGGGTTCGGGGGGGACGCAGTATTTT. Its translation is CASSQDRGSGGTQYF.

The V gene is TRBV6-5, the J gene TRBJ1-4; D gene ambiguous. V was shortened by 2 bases and J by 9 bases, with 16 bases between the two germline ends. CDR1 and CDR2 (germline): MNHEY, SVGAGI. This CDR3 comprises 15 residues. Here the CDR3 reads CASSYEWVGGKKLFF. The DNA for the CDR3 is TGTGCCAGCAGTTACGAGTGGGTAGGAGGTAAAAAACTGTTTTTT.